This entry is about one T cell receptor (beta chain). This sample was taken from a study of CD8+ T cells in alopecia areata. Germline CDR1 is PRHDT and CDR2 is FYEKMQ (reference sequence). V shed 8 bases and J shed 2 bases, with 16 bases lying between them. The length of the CDR3 is 14 residues. Both CD4+ and CD8+ T cells were separated by sorting PBMCs. Isolated RNA was reverse transcribed into cDNA used as the sequencing template. The repertoire was sequenced with immunoSEQ multiplex PCR; TCRdb's copy has only in-frame clones and lacks some. The sample holds hundreds of thousands of clones; approximately 61% are singletons and the top ten take 0.45%.

The receptor's source is a human donor with alopecia areata. The J gene is TRBJ2-7, the V gene TRBV13; maybe TRBD2 (6 bases). Sequencing was performed on CD4+ T cells sorted from blood, taken at week 0. The CDR3 DNA is TGTGCCAGCCGTAAGGCGGGGCGGGCCTACGAGCAGTACTTC. Its translation: CASRKAGRAYEQYF.